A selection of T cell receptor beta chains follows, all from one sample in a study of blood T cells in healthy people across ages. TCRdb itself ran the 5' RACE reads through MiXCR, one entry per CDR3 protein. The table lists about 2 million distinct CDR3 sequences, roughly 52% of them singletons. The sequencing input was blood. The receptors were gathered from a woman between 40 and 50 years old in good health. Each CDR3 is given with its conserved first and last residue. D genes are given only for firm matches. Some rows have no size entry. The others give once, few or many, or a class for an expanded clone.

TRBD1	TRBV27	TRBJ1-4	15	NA	CASSLRQGTNEKLFF	TGTGCCAGCAGTCTCAGACAGGGTACTAATGAAAAACTGTTTTTT
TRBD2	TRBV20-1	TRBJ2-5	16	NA	CSANPRVAGMEKTQYF	TGCAGTGCTAACCCCAGGGTAGCGGGTATGGAGAAGACCCAGTACTTC
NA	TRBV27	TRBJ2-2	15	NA	CASSPCTGGAGELFF	TGTGCCAGCAGTCCGTGCACAGGGGGGGCCGGGGAGCTGTTTTTT
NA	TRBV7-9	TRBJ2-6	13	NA	CASALVGANVLTF	TGTGCCAGCGCCTTAGTCGGGGCCAACGTCCTGACTTTC
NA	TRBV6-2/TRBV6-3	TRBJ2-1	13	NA	CAIQLSGVNEQFF	TGTGCCATCCAGTTGTCAGGGGTCAATGAGCAGTTCTTC
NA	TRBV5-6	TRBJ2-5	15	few	CASSLDGRIQETQYF	TGTGCCAGCAGCTTGGATGGACGGATCCAAGAGACCCAGTACTTC
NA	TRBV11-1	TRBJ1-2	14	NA	CASSAQNGLRGYTF	TGTGCCAGCAGCGCCCAAAATGGACTACGAGGCTACACCTTC
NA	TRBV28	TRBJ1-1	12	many	CASQGWRSEAFF	TGTGCCAGCCAGGGGTGGAGATCTGAAGCTTTCTTT
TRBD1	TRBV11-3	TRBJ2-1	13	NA	CASSLLRGQEQFF	TGTGCCAGCAGCTTATTAAGGGGGCAGGAGCAGTTCTTC
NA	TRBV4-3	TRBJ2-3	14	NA	CASRGATGTDTQYF	TGCGCCAGCCGAGGCGCGACTGGCACAGATACGCAGTATTTT
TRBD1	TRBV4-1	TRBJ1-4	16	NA	CASSQATGTANEKLFF	TGCGCCAGCAGCCAAGCTACCGGGACAGCTAATGAAAAACTGTTTTTT
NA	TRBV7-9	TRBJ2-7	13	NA	CASSPIHSYEQYF	TGTGCCAGCAGCCCCATTCATAGCTACGAGCAGTACTTC